The 8 T cell receptor beta chains reported below all come from one sample, sequenced in a study of T cells in Graves' hyperthyroidism and ophthalmopathy. RNA transcripts yielded amplified TCR beta CDR3 regions. During a first-round RT-PCR of the TCR CDR3, the HTBI primer set was used. One entry per CDR3 protein, called by TCRdb with MiXCR from the multiplex PCR reads. The sample gives 500,000 or so distinct CDR3 sequences, under 20% of which show up once; 17% is in the top ten. Material for sequencing was blood. These receptors came from a woman aged 18-29 years with Graves' ophthalmopathy.

The sample holds many counts of this clonotype. In DNA form, the CDR3 reads TGTGCCAGCAGTCAGGACACCCTTAGCAATCAGCCCCAGCATTTT. It encodes CASSQDTLSNQPQHF. The V and J genes are TRBV2 and TRBJ1-5, with D possibly being TRBD1 (5 bases). The germline V gene encodes CDR1 SNHLY and CDR2 FYNNEI. Trimming stripped 5 bases from V and 0 bases from J, with 11 bases between. This CDR3 region has 15 residues.

This clonotype was seen at least ten times. The chain links TRBV7-2 to TRBJ2-3, with D tentatively TRBD2 (5 bases). V was cut by 5 bases and J by 0 bases, with 21 bases left in between. CDR1 and CDR2 (germline): SGHTA, FQGNSA. This CDR3 region has 18 residues. The CDR3 DNA follows: TGTGCCAGCAGCGATCTTTGGCACGGGAATCAGAGCACAGATACGCAGTATTTT. This gives the protein CASSDLWHGNQSTDTQYF. Based on the CDR3 plus reference TRBV7-2 and TRBJ2-3, the full variable domain is GAGVSQSPSNKVTEKGKDVELRCDPISGHTALYWYRQSLGQGLEFLIYFQGNSAPDKSGLPSDRFSAERTGGSVSTLTIQRTQQEDSAVYLCASSDLWHGNQSTDTQYFGPGTRLTVL.

This sequence joins TRBV4-1 and TRBJ2-2; no reliable D call. This CDR3 contains 13 residues. V lost 4 bases and J 8 bases, leaving 11 bases between the germline ends. The germline V gene has CDR1 MGHRA and CDR2 YSYEKL. The CDR3 protein is CASSPLLGGELFF. In DNA form, the CDR3 reads TGCGCCAGCAGCCCCCTACTGGGGGGGGAGCTGTTTTTT.

In the case of this clonotype: A much larger clonotype is one base distant, so this may be a read error. J is TRBJ2-5 and V is TRBV12-3 or TRBV12-4, with a weak D call TRBD2 (5 bases). V lost 5 bases and J 9 bases, leaving 10 bases between the germline ends. CDR3 length: 11 amino acids. The CDR3 is CASSTKGAQYF. Here the CDR3 DNA reads TGTGCCAGCAGTACAAAGGGAGCCCAGTACTTC.

Only a few counts were recorded for this clonotype. The chain recombines TRBV20-1 with TRBJ1-4; possibly TRBD1 for D (6 bases). V lost 3 bases, J lost 15 bases, and 23 bases lay in between. CDR3 size: 14 residues. Germline CDR1 reads DFQATT; CDR2 reads SNEGSKA (reference sequence). The DNA of the CDR3 is TGCAGTGCTAGGCCGGTGACAGGACTTGGGTCGGTGTTTTTT. It codes for CSARPVTGLGSVFF.

Details on this clonotype: Possible read error: a much larger clone is one base away. The chain carries TRBV27 and TRBJ1-2, with TRBD1 identical over 7 bases. The germline CDR1 and CDR2 sequences are MNHEY and SMNVEV (reference sequence). The CDR3 has 15 residues. The DNA for the CDR3 is TGTGCCAGCAGCGACAGGGCAGGGGACCCCTATGTCTACACCTTC. Its translation: CASSDRAGDPYVYTF.

The chain combines TRBV15 with TRBJ1-5; D remains unclear. Trimming pared 7 bases from V and 4 bases from J, leaving 14 bases between. The CDR3 is made up of 14 amino acids. Germline V gene sequence: CDR1 LNHNV, CDR2 YYDKDF (reference sequence). CDR3 coding DNA: TGTGCCACCACGGCCTCAGACGGTAATCAGCCCCAGCATTTT. As protein: CATTASDGNQPQHF.

This clonotype has only a few counts. The chain has TRBV11-2 and TRBJ2-2; possibly TRBD1 or TRBD2 for D (5 bases each). Germline loops: CDR1 SGHAT, CDR2 FQNNGV. This CDR3 is built from 15 residues. Trimming shortened V by 5 bases and J by 7 bases, and 17 bases separated the two germline ends. The CDR3 nucleotides are TGTGCCAGCAGCAAATTTCAGGGAAGCGGCGGGGAGCTGTTTTTT. Encoded protein: CASSKFQGSGGELFF. Supplemented by reference TRBV11-2 and TRBJ2-2, the full variable domain reads EAGVAQSPRYKIIEKRQSVAFWCNPISGHATLYWYQQILGQGPKLLIQFQNNGVVDDSQLPKDRFSAERLKGVDSTLKIQPAKLEDSAVYLCASSKFQGSGGELFFGEGSRLTVL.